This entry concerns a single TCR beta chain. Its antigen remains unidentified. Sequencing used immunoSEQ multiplex PCR; TCRdb keeps in-frame clones, though not all of them. The table includes about 14,000 clones, around 70% detected once. The data belong to a study of neoadjuvant anti-PD-1 for oral cavity cancer. Study details: Around day 43, patients without progression received a fourth nivolumab dose before surgery.

Findings and caveats of the study: Post-nivolumab, blood T cell clonality was significantly elevated in non-responders.

Trimming left V 0 bases short and J 6 bases short, with 15 bases between. There are 15 residues in the CDR3. The germline V gene has CDR1 SGHDT and CDR2 YYEEEE. Specified time point: after neoadjuvant nivolumab, at surgical resection. Patients were newly diagnosed with stage II-IVA oral cavity squamous cell carcinoma without prior systemic or radiation treatment. The patients had HPV-negative, locally advanced oral cavity squamous cell carcinoma. This clonotype originated in a person aged 40 to 85 with oral cavity squamous cell carcinoma. The chain links TRBV5-6 to TRBJ1-1, with D perhaps TRBD1 (5 bases). The specimen was PBMCs, collected after nivolumab (anti-PD-1) treatment. DNA for the CDR3: TGTGCCAGCAGCTTGGGGGGGACCCTTCACGCTGAAGCTTTCTTT. The encoded protein is CASSLGGTLHAEAFF.